What follows are 12 T cell receptor beta chains derived from one specimen sequenced in a study of regulatory T cells in long-lasting Graves disease. Time point of the sample: newly diagnosed GD, antithyroid drugs for less than 3 months. PBMC RNA was the source of the TCR library. Arm-PCR of CDR3 regions and iRepertoire HTBI primers were the basis on which TCR beta libraries were built. MiXCR, run by TCRdb on the multiplex PCR reads, gives a single entry per CDR3 protein. The sample consists of fewer than 650,000 distinct CDR3 sequences, about 16% of them appearing once. The same sample was also studied in work on T cells in Graves' hyperthyroidism and ophthalmopathy.

The sample consisted of peripheral blood mononuclear cells (PBMCs), taken at new diagnosis, from a patient treated with antithyroid drugs. The receptors originated from a man in his late teens or twenties with Graves disease.

This clonotype showed up many times. The chain recombines TRBV7-9 with TRBJ2-3; D not certain. Germline CDR1 is SEHNR and CDR2 is FQNEAQ (reference sequence). Trimming removed 0 bases at V and 3 bases at J, with 7 bases between. This CDR3 spans 14 amino acids. CDR3 region: CASSLAQITDTQYF. CDR3 nucleotides: TGTGCCAGCAGCTTAGCACAGATTACAGATACGCAGTATTTT.

This clonotype was detected a few times. The V gene is TRBV7-9, the J gene TRBJ2-4; 10 nucleotides line up with TRBD1. With V trimmed by 1 base and J by 2 bases, 2 bases remained unmatched. CDR1 and CDR2 (germline): SEHNR, FQNEAQ (reference sequence). The CDR3 is 16 residues long. In DNA form, the CDR3 reads TGTGCCAGCAGCTTAGGGGGACAGGGGACCAAAAACATTCAGTACTTC. It encodes CASSLGGQGTKNIQYF.

To note about this clonotype: One base away lies a much larger clone, so this may be a sequencing read error. The chain couples TRBV6-2 or TRBV6-3 to TRBJ2-7, with 10 bases identical to TRBD2. Looked up from germline, CDR1 is MNHEY and CDR2 is SVGEGT. The CDR3 runs 18 residues. V lost 6 bases, J lost 4 bases, and 18 bases stayed unmatched. The CDR3 sequence: CASSPRPAGGPPTYEQYF. CDR3 sequence (DNA): TGTGCCAGCAGCCCTAGACCAGCGGGAGGGCCTCCAACTTACGAGCAGTACTTC.

For this clonotype: The junction does not match germline at one end; this may be a read error. CDR3 amino acids: CASSLELAGGSQETQYF. DNA of the CDR3: TGTGCTAGCAGCTTGGAGTTAGCGGGAGGTAGCCAAGAGACCCAGTACTTC. The chain links TRBV7-7 to TRBJ2-5; TRBD2 matches 10 bases. Germline CDR1 is SSHAT and CDR2 is FNYEAQ (reference sequence). The CDR3 is 17 residues long.

At least ten counts were recorded for this clonotype. The rearrangement links TRBV7-8 to TRBJ2-1; the D is unclear. Trimming took 1 base from V and 9 from J, leaving 10 bases between them. CDR1 is SGHVS, CDR2 FQNEAQ, per germline. The CDR3 is 13 residues long. The CDR3 sequence: CASSLELSVEQFF. In DNA, the CDR3 is TGTGCCAGCAGCTTAGAATTAAGCGTTGAGCAGTTCTTC.

This clonotype was recorded many times. The rearrangement uses TRBV16 and TRBJ1-1; D is possibly TRBD1 (5 bases). Looked up from germline, CDR1 is KGHSY and CDR2 is FQNENV. This CDR3 has 13 residues. V gave up 6 bases and J gave up 0 bases, with 8 bases separating them. The CDR3 DNA reads TGTGCCAGCAGACAGACAGTGAACACTGAAGCTTTCTTT. Residues: CASRQTVNTEAFF.

This clonotype was seen ten or more times. The chain combines TRBV10-3 with TRBJ1-1, with D unresolved. V was shortened by 0 bases and J by 6 bases, with 11 bases between the two germline ends. Germline V CDR1 and CDR2: ENHRY, SYGVKD. The length of the CDR3 is 14 residues. CDR3 residues: CAISESGSRAEAFF. The CDR3 region has the DNA TGTGCCATCAGTGAGTCCGGGAGTCGGGCTGAAGCTTTCTTT.

The chain carries TRBV19 and TRBJ1-5; D uncertain. The V gene lost 9 bases and the J gene lost 1 base, with 19 bases spanning the gap. Germline V gene lookup returns CDR1 LNHDA and CDR2 SQIVND (reference sequence). This CDR3 spans 16 amino acids. CDR3: CASALWIGGSNQPQHF. In DNA, the CDR3 is TGTGCCAGCGCTCTTTGGATCGGCGGGAGCAATCAGCCCCAGCATTTT.

This clonotype has a handful of counts. The chain uses TRBV6-5 and TRBJ1-6, with D unresolved. Deletions cut 2 bases from V and 4 bases from J, with 6 bases between. Germline loops: CDR1 MNHEY, CDR2 SVGAGI. The CDR3 spans 14 residues. CDR3 in amino acids: CASSYTQYNSPLHF. The CDR3 nucleotides read TGTGCCAGCAGTTACACACAGTATAATTCACCCCTCCACTTT.

This clonotype was observed a few times. At one of its ends the junction is not consistent with the germline gene, which may arise from a read error. The chain recombines TRBV3-1 with TRBJ1-1; D call uncertain. CDR1 is LGHDT and CDR2 is YNNKEL in the germline V gene (reference sequence). The CDR3 length is 16 residues. The DNA for the CDR3 is TGTGTCAGCAGCCAAGAGTACCTTAGCCGGAAGACTGAAGCTTTCTTT. Translating it yields CVSSQEYLSRKTEAFF.

This clonotype was counted many times. The chain uses TRBV7-8 and TRBJ2-2; D uncertain. Per germline, CDR1 SGHVS and CDR2 FQNEAQ. The CDR3 length is 14 residues. Between the trimmed V and J ends, which lost 0 bases and 7 bases, there was a span of 9 bases. The CDR3 is CASSLARPGGELFF. CDR3 DNA: TGTGCCAGCAGCTTAGCCAGACCCGGCGGGGAGCTGTTTTTT. The whole variable domain, remainder taken from reference TRBV7-8 and TRBJ2-2, is GAGVSQSPRYKVAKRGQDVALRCDPISGHVSLFWYQQALGQGPEFLTYFQNEAQLDKSGLPSDRFFAERPEGSVSTLKIQRTQQEDSAVYLCASSLARPGGELFFGEGSRLTVL.

This clonotype showed up just a few times. The chain joins TRBV30 to TRBJ2-7, with D possibly being TRBD1 or TRBD2 (6 bases each). V was clipped by 3 bases and J by 2 bases, with 17 bases between them. CDR3 length: 15 residues. Per germline, CDR1 GTSNPN and CDR2 SVGIG (reference sequence). CDR3 DNA sequence: TGTGCCTGGAGCCATCCGAGGGGGAGGACCTACGAGCAGTACTTC. This gives the protein CAWSHPRGRTYEQYF.